This T cell receptor beta chain was documented in a study of blood T cells in healthy people across ages. Study observations and caveats: TCR beta diversity, measured per million T cells, fell in a roughly linear way with age. It was found that TCR beta diversity correlated strongly with the percentage of naive T cells. Long-lived donors carried more naive CD4+ cells and greater diversity than aged donors.

A sample-barcoded 5' primer and a J-beta primer mix were used in a second PCR of roughly 6 to 11 cycles. TCRdb itself ran the 5' RACE reads through MiXCR, one entry per CDR3 protein. Here the sample spans over 1,500,000 distinct CDR3 sequences, roughly 52% being singletons. This CDR3 comprises 12 residues. The ends were cut back, 6 bases at V and 5 bases at J, with 9 bases in the middle. Germline V CDR1 and CDR2: LNHDA, SQIVND (reference sequence). This clonotype was recorded a few times. The antigen remains unidentified. The sequenced material came from blood. This receptor was obtained from a woman aged 40-49 years in good health. The chain combines TRBV19 with TRBJ2-3; possibly TRBD1 for D (5 bases). The CDR3 DNA reads as TGTGCCAGTAGCTTCACAGGAGATACGCAGTATTTT. Translating gives CASSFTGDTQYF.